This T cell receptor (beta chain) was obtained from a study of T cells in Graves' hyperthyroidism and ophthalmopathy. Whole-study results and caveats: With a median lead of roughly 6.8 months before onset, the model predicted ophthalmopathy. Among thyroid clonotypes expanded above 0.001, most also appeared in blood.

To note about this clonotype: Its antigen is unknown.

Exclusions: uncontrolled infection, other autoimmune disease, pregnancy, lactation. The blood sample was taken at first hyperthyroidism diagnosis, before any ophthalmopathy symptoms. RNA transcripts were the template for amplifying TCR beta CDR3 regions. RT-PCR in the first round (using the HTBI primer set) targeted the TCR CDR3. TCRdb re-analysed the multiplex PCR reads in MiXCR, keeping a single row per CDR3 protein. The sample has 600,000 to 850,000 distinct CDR3 sequences; around a sixth are singletons. The source of this sequence is a woman between 50 and 59 years old with Graves' hyperthyroidism that later progressed to Graves' ophthalmopathy. Sequencing was performed on blood.

The CDR3 spells CASGPGGPQTQYF. The DNA of the CDR3 is TGTGCTAGTGGCCCGGGGGGGCCGCAGACCCAGTACTTC. The J gene is TRBJ2-5, the V gene TRBV12-5; 8 bases match TRBD2. The trim removed 6 bases at V and 6 bases at J, leaving 6 bases unmatched. CDR3 size: 13 residues. Germline V gene data show CDR1 as LGHNT and CDR2 as FRNRAP.